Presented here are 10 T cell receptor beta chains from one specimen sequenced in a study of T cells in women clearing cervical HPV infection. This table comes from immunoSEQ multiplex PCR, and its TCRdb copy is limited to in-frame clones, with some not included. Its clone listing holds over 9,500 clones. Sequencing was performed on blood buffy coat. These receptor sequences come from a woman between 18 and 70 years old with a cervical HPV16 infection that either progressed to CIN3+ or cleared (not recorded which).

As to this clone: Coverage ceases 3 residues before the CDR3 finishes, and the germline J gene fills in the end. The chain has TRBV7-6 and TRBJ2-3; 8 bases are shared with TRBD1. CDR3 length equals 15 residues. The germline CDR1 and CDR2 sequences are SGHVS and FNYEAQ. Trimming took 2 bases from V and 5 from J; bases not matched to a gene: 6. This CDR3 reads CASSLMGQAGDTQYF. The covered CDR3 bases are TGTGCCAGCAGCTTAATGGGACAGGCCGGAGATACG.

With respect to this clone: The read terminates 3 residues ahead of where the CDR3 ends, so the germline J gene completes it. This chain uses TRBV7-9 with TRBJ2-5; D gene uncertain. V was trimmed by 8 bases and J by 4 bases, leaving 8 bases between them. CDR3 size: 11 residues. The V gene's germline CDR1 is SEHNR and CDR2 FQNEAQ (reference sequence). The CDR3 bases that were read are TGTGCCAGCTCCCCCCGAGAGACC. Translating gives CASSPRET. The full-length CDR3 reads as CASSPRETQYF.

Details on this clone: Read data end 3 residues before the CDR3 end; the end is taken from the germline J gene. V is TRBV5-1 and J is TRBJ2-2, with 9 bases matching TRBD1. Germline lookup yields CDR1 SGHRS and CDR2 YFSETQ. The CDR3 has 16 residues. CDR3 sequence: CASRSGTGSPNEKLFF. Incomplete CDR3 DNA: TGCGCCAGCAGGTCCGGGACAGGGAGCCCTAATGAAAAG.

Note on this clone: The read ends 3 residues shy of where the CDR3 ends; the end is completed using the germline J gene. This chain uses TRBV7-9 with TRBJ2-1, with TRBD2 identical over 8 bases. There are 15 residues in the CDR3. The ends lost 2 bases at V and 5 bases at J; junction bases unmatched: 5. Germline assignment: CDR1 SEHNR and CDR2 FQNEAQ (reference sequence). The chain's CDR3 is CASSLSTGGDNEQFF. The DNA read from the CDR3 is TGTGCCAGCAGCTTATCTACCGGGGGGGACAATGAG.

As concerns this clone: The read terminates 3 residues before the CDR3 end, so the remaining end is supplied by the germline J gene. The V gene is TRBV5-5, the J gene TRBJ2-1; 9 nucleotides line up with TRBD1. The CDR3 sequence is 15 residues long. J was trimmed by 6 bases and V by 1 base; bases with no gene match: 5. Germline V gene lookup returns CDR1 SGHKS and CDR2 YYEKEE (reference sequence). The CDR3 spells CASSLNPDRGNEQFF. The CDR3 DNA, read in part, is TGTGCCAGCAGCTTGAATCCGGACAGGGGCAATGAG.

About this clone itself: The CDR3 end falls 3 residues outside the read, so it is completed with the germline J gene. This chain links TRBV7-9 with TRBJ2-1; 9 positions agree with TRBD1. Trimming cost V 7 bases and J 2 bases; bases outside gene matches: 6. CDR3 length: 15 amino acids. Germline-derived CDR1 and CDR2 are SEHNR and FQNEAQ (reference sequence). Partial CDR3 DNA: TGTGCCAGCATCCTTAACAGGGGGCCCTACAATGAG. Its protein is CASILNRGPYNE. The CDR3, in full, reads CASILNRGPYNEQFF.

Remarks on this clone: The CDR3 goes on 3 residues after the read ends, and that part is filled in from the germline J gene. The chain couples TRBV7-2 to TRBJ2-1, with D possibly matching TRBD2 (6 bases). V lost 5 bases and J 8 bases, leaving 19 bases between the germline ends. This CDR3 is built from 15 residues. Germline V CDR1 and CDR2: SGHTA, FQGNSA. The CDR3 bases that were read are TGTGCCAGCAGCCCCGGGACTGGGATTATCGATGAG. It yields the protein CASSPGTGIIDE. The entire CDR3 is CASSPGTGIIDEQFF. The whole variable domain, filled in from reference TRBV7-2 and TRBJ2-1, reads GAGVSQSPSNKVTEKGKDVELRCDPISGHTALYWYRQSLGQGLEFLIYFQGNSAPDKSGLPSDRFSAERTGGSVSTLTIQRTQQEDSAVYLCASSPGTGIIDEQFFGPGTRLTVL.

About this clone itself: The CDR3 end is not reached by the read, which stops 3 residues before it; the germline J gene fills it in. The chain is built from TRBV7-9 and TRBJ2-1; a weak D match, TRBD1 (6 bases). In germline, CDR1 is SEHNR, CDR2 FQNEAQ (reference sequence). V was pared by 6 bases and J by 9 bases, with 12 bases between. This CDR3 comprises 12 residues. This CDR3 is CASSFLGGEQFF. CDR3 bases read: TGTGCCAGCAGTTTCCTAGGGGGTGAG.

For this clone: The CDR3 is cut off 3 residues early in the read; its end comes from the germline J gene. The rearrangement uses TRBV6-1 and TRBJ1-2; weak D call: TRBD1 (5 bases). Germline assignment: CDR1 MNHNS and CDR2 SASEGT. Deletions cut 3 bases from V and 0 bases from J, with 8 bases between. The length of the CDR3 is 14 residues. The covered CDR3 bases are TGTGCCAGCAGTGACCCCAGGGCTAACTATGGC. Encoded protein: CASSDPRANYG. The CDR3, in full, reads CASSDPRANYGYTF.

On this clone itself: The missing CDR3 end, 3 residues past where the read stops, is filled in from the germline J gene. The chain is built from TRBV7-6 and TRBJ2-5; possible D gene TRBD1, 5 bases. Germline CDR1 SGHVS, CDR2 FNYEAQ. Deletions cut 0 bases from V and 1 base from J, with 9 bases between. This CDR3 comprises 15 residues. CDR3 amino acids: CASSLAQGSQETQYF. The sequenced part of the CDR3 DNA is TGTGCCAGCAGCTTAGCCCAGGGCTCCCAAGAGACC.